This T cell receptor beta chain emerged from a study of shared clonotypes between healthy human individuals. Naive CD8 cells lacked CD45RO and underwent positive selection for CCR7, leaving out terminally differentiated effector memory CD45RA+ cells. The CDR3 spans 15 residues. TCRdb's table, derived via immunoSEQ multiplex PCR, lists solely in-frame clones and lacks some. The sample yields approximately 1.9 million clones, roughly 93% seen once. The genes are TRBV21-1 and TRBJ2-1; the D call in the table, TRBD2, was not verified against the DNA. TRBV21-1 is flagged as a pseudogene. Sequencing used naive CD8+ T cells from PBMCs. This clonotype originated in a man aged 18 to 30 in good health. Some clones in this sample may be carry-over from other donors' samples. CDR3 region: CANYLAAGSYNEQFF. The CDR3 region has the DNA TGTGCCAATTATCTGGCAGCGGGATCTTACAATGAGCAGTTCTTC.